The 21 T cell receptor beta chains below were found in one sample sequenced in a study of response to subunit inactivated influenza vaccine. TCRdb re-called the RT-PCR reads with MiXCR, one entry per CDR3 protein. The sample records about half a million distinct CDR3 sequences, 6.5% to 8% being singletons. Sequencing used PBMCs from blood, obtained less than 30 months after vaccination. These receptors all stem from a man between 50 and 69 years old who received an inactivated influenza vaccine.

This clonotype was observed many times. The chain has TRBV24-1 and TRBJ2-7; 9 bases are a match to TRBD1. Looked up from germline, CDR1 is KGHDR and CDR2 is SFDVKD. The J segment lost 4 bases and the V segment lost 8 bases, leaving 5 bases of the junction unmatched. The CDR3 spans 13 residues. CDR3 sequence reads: CATNRTGVYEQYF. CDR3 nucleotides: TGTGCCACCAATAGGACAGGGGTATACGAGCAGTACTTC.

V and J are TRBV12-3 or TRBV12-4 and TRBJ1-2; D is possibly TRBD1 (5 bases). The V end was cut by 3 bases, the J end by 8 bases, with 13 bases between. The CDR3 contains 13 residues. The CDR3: CASSFAGAGGYTF. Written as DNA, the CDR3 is TGTGCCAGCAGTTTTGCTGGGGCGGGAGGCTACACCTTC.

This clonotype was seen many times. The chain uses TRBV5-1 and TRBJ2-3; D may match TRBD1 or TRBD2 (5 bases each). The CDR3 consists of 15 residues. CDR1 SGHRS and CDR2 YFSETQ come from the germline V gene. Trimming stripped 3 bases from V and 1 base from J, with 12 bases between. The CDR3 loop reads CASSWGRDRTDTQYF. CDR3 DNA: TGCGCCAGCAGCTGGGGACGGGACCGCACAGATACGCAGTATTTT.

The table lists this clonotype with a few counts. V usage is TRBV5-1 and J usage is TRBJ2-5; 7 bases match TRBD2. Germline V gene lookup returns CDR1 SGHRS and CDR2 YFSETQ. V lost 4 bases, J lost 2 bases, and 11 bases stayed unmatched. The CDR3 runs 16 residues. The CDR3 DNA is TGCGCCAGCAGCCCGGGTGGCGCTAGCGGTCAAGAGACCCAGTACTTC. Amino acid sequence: CASSPGGASGQETQYF.

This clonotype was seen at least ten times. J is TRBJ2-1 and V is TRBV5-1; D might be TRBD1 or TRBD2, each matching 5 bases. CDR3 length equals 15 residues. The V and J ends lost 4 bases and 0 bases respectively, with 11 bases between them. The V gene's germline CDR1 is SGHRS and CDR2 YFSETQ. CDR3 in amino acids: CASSEGRSSYNEQFF. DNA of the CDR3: TGCGCCAGCAGCGAGGGACGGAGCTCCTACAATGAGCAGTTCTTC.

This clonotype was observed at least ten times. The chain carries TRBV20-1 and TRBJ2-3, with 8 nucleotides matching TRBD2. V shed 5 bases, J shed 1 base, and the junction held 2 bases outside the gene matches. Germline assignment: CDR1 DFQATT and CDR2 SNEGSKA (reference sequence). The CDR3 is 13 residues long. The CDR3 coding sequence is TGCAGTGCTCCAGCGGGGGGCACAGATACGCAGTATTTT. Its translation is CSAPAGGTDTQYF.

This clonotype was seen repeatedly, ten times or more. This CDR3 is CASSPRMGQSNTEAFF. The DNA of the CDR3 is TGTGCCAGCAGCCCACGTATGGGACAGTCGAACACTGAAGCTTTCTTT. The rearrangement joins TRBV7-9 to TRBJ1-1; 7 nucleotides align to TRBD1. The germline V gene encodes CDR1 SEHNR and CDR2 FQNEAQ (reference sequence). This CDR3 region has 16 residues. J was trimmed by 1 base and V by 5 bases; bases with no gene match: 10.

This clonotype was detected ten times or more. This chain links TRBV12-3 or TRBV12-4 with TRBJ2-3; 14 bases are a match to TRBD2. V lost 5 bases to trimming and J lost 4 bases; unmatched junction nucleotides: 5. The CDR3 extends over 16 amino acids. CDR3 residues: CASSRLAGGGPDTQYF. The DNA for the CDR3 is TGTGCCAGCAGTCGACTAGCGGGGGGGGGACCAGATACGCAGTATTTT.

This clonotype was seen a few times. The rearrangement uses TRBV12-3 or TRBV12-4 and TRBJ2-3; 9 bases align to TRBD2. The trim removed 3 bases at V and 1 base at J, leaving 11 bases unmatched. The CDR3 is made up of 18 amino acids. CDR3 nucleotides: TGTGCCAGCAGTTTTTTGTCTAGCGGGGCCGGGGGCACAGATACGCAGTATTTT. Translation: CASSFLSSGAGGTDTQYF.

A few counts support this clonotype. The CDR3 is CASSFRLASGSSYEQYF. CDR3 bases: TGTGCCAGCAGCTTTAGACTCGCCTCTGGTTCCTCCTACGAGCAGTACTTC. V and J are TRBV3-1 and TRBJ2-7; D gene ambiguous. The CDR3 sequence is 17 residues long. Trimming cost V 5 bases and J 0 bases, with 20 bases left between them. Germline V gene lookup returns CDR1 LGHDT and CDR2 YNNKEL (reference sequence).

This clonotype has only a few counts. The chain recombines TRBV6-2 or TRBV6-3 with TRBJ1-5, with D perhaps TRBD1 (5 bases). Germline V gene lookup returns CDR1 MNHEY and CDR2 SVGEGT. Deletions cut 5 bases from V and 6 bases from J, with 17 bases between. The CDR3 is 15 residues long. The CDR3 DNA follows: TGTGCCAGCAGTCCAGCGTTAGGGGTGCGTCAGCCCCAGCATTTT. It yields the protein CASSPALGVRQPQHF.

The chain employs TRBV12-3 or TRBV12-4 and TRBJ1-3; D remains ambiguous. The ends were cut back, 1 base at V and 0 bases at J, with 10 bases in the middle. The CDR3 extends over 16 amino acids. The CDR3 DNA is TGTGCCAGCAGTTTAGTAGGGTCGAGCTCTGGAAACACCATATATTTT. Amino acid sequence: CASSLVGSSSGNTIYF.

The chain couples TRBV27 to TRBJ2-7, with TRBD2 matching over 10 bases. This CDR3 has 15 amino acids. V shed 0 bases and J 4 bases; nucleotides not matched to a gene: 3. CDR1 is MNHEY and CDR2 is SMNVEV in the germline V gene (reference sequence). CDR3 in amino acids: CASSLSASGGYEQYF. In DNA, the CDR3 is TGTGCCAGCAGTTTATCTGCTAGCGGGGGATACGAGCAGTACTTC.

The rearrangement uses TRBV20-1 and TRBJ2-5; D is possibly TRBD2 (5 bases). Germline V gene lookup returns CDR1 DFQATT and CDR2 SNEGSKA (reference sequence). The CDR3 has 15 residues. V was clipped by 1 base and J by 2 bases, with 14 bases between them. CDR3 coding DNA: TGCAGTGCTAGAGTTTGGGGAGTGGCTCAAGAGACCCAGTACTTC. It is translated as CSARVWGVAQETQYF.

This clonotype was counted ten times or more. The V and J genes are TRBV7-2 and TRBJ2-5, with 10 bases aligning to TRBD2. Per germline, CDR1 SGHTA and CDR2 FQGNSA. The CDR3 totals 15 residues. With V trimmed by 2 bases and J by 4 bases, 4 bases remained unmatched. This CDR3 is CASSLLLAGPETQYF. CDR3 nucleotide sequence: TGTGCCAGCAGCTTATTACTAGCGGGACCAGAGACCCAGTACTTC.

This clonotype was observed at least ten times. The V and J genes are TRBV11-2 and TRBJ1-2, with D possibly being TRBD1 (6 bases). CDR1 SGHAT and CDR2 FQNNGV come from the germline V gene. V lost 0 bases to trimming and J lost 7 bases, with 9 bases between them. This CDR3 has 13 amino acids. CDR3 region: CASSLEGGRGYTF. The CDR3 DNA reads TGTGCCAGCAGCTTAGAGGGGGGCCGTGGCTACACCTTC.

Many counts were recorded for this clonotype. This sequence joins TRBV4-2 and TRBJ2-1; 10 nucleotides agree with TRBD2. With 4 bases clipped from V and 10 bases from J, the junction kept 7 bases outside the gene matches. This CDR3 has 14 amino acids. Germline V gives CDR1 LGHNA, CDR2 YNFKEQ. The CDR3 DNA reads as TGTGCCAGCAGCCCCGGGACTAGCGCGGAAGAGCAGTTCTTC. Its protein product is CASSPGTSAEEQFF.

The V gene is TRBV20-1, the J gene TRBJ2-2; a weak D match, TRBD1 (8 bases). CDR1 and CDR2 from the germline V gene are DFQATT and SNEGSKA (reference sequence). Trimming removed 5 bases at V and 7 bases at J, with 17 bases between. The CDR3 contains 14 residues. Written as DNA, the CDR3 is TGCAGTGCTTACAGGGGGGGAAGCATCGGGGAGCTGTTTTTT. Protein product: CSAYRGGSIGELFF.

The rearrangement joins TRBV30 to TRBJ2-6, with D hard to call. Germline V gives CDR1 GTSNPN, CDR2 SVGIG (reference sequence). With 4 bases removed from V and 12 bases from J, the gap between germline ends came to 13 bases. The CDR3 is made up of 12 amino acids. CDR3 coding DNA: TGTGCCTGGACTGTTCTTTCCGGCGTCCTGACTTTC. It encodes CAWTVLSGVLTF.

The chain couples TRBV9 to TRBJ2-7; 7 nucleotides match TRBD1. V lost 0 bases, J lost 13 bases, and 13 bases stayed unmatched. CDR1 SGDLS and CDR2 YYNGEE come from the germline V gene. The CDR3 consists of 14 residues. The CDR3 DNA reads TGTGCCAGCAGCGTAGACCCCGGGACAGAGCATCCCTACTTC. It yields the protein CASSVDPGTEHPYF.

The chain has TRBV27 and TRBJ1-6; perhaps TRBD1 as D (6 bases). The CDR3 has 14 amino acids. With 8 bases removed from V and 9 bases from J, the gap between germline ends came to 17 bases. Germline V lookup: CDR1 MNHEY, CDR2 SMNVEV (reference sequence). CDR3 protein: CASRLGGISSPLHF. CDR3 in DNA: TGTGCCAGCCGACTCGGGGGCATAAGTTCACCCCTCCACTTT.